A selection of T cell receptor beta chains follows, all from one sample in a study of shared clonotypes between healthy human individuals. TCRdb keeps only in-frame clones here, not all; method: immunoSEQ multiplex PCR. The table includes about 2.1 million clones, 90% to 95% detected once. Specimen: naive CD8+ T cells from PBMCs. The receptor set was obtained from a man younger than 35 in good health. Some clones in this sample may be carry-over from other donors' samples. CDR3s include the opening cysteine and the closing phenylalanine or tryptophan. Each record gives: J gene, V gene, clone size, D gene, CDR3 DNA, CDR3 protein. The D gene is left open where the match is weak. Size is stated for part of the rows, as once, few or many counts, or as a class when the clone is expanded.

J: TRBJ2-4
V: TRBV4-3
size: -
D: TRBD2
DNA: TGCGCCAGCAGCCAAGATAGAGAGGAGGACGGGAGGAAAAACATTCAGTACTTC
CDR3: CASSQDREEDGRKNIQYF

J: TRBJ2-3
V: TRBV9
size: -
D: TRBD2
DNA: TGTGCCAGCAGCGTAAGTGGGACTAGCGGGAGGAACACAGATACGCAGTATTTT
CDR3: CASSVSGTSGRNTDTQYF

J: TRBJ1-5
V: TRBV2
size: -
D: -
DNA: TGTGCCAGCAGCCTTACAGGGTTAAGGCAGCCCCAGCATTTT
CDR3: CASSLTGLRQPQHF

J: TRBJ2-7
V: TRBV28
size: -
D: TRBD2
DNA: TGTGCCAGCAGTTCTTTGACTAGCGTCTCCTACGAGCAGTACTTC
CDR3: CASSSLTSVSYEQYF

J: TRBJ2-4
V: TRBV5-1
size: -
D: TRBD1
DNA: TGCGCCAGCAGCTCGTATGGACAGGGGGGTAACATTCAGTACTTC
CDR3: CASSSYGQGGNIQYF

J: TRBJ2-7
V: TRBV7-9
size: -
D: TRBD2
DNA: TGTGCCAGCAGCTCATCTAGCGGATTAGCCTACGAGCAGTACTTC
CDR3: CASSSSSGLAYEQYF

J: TRBJ2-7
V: TRBV10-3
size: -
D: TRBD2
DNA: TGTGCCATCGGCGGGACTAGCTCATCCTCCTACGAGCAGTACTTC
CDR3: CAIGGTSSSSYEQYF

J: TRBJ2-7
V: TRBV10-3
size: once
D: TRBD1
DNA: TGTGCCATCAGTGGACAGGGGACGAGCTCCTACGAGCAGTACTTC
CDR3: CAISGQGTSSYEQYF

J: TRBJ1-5
V: TRBV7-6
size: -
D: TRBD1
DNA: TGTGCCAGCAGCCCAGTAGACAGGGGATGGAATCAGCCCCAGCATTTT
CDR3: CASSPVDRGWNQPQHF

J: TRBJ2-1
V: TRBV5-6
size: -
D: -
DNA: TGTGCCAGCAGCTTGGAAGGGTTAGCGCAGTTCTTC
CDR3: CASSLEGLAQFF

J: TRBJ2-7
V: TRBV2
size: -
D: TRBD1
DNA: TGTGCCAGCAGTGAAGCGCTTGTTTCCGGGACAGGAGCCTACGAGCAGTACTTC
CDR3: CASSEALVSGTGAYEQYF

J: TRBJ2-5
V: TRBV5-5
size: -
D: TRBD2
DNA: TGTGCCAGCAGCTTGCTAGCGGGAGGATGGGAGACCCAGTACTTC
CDR3: CASSLLAGGWETQYF

J: TRBJ1-1
V: TRBV6-1
size: -
D: -
DNA: TGTGCCAGCAGCGGGAAGACAGAAATGTACACTGAAGCTTTCTTT
CDR3: CASSGKTEMYTEAFF

J: TRBJ1-5
V: TRBV5-8
size: -
D: -
DNA: TGTGCCAGCAGCTTGTTGGGCAATCAGCCCCAGCATTTT
CDR3: CASSLLGNQPQHF

J: TRBJ2-5
V: TRBV9
size: -
D: TRBD2
DNA: TGTGCCAGCAGCGATTCCGGGAGGGCCGGTGAGACCCAGTACTTC
CDR3: CASSDSGRAGETQYF

J: TRBJ2-7
V: TRBV10-3
size: once
D: -
DNA: TGTGCCATCAAGAAAACTCTAGAATCCGAGCAGTACTTC
CDR3: CAIKKTLESEQYF

J: TRBJ2-7
V: TRBV27
size: -
D: -
DNA: TGTGCCAGCAGTTCCTACTCCCAACCCCTCCACGAGCAGTACTTC
CDR3: CASSSYSQPLHEQYF

J: TRBJ1-3
V: TRBV28
size: -
D: -
DNA: TGTGCCAGCAGTCCAGGGACGGATTGGAACACCATATATTTT
CDR3: CASSPGTDWNTIYF

J: TRBJ2-3
V: TRBV6-6
size: once
D: TRBD1
DNA: TGTGCCAGCAGTTGGGACAGGGGCACAGATACGCAGTATTTT
CDR3: CASSWDRGTDTQYF

J: TRBJ2-5
V: TRBV15
size: -
D: TRBD2
DNA: TGTGCCACCAGCAGAGGAGACATCACTAGCGGGAGGCACCAAGAGACCCAGTACTTC
CDR3: CATSRGDITSGRHQETQYF

J: TRBJ2-7
V: TRBV27
size: -
D: TRBD2
DNA: TGTGCCAGCAGTCGGCGGGAGGGACCCTACGAGCAGTACTTC
CDR3: CASSRREGPYEQYF

J: TRBJ1-1
V: TRBV27
size: -
D: -
DNA: TGTGCCAGCAGTTTGTCCCTGGGGGCGAGCACTGAAGCTTTCTTT
CDR3: CASSLSLGASTEAFF

J: TRBJ2-7
V: TRBV7-2
size: -
D: -
DNA: TGTGCCAGCAGCTTAGGACAGGTCTACGGGCAGTACTTC
CDR3: CASSLGQVYGQYF

J: TRBJ1-1
V: TRBV29-1
size: once
D: -
DNA: TGCAGCGTTGAAATTTGGCAGACGAACACTGAAGCTTTCTTT
CDR3: CSVEIWQTNTEAFF

J: TRBJ2-1
V: TRBV7-8
size: -
D: TRBD2
DNA: TGTGCCAGCAGCTTCCCGGGACTAGCGGATTACTCCTACAATGAGCAGTTCTTC
CDR3: CASSFPGLADYSYNEQFF

J: TRBJ2-7
V: TRBV18
size: -
D: TRBD2
DNA: TGTGCCAGCTCACCCGAGGGAGGGACTGCGCGCTACGAGCAGTACTTC
CDR3: CASSPEGGTARYEQYF